This TCR beta chain was found in a study of T cells in Graves' hyperthyroidism and ophthalmopathy. For the study at large: The blood sample was taken at first diagnosis, before treatment began. Regarding the study as a whole: Among thyroid clonotypes expanded above 0.001, most also appeared in blood.

As regards this clonotype: Its antigen is currently unknown.

The investigators amplified TCR beta CDR3 regions from RNA transcripts. RT-PCR in the first round (using the HTBI primer set) targeted the TCR CDR3. TCRdb re-called the multiplex PCR reads through MiXCR, storing one row per CDR3 protein. The sample contains 350,000 or so distinct CDR3 sequences, roughly 18% of which appear only once. Inclusion characteristics of ophthalmopathy patients comprised a Clinical Activity Score of at least 3, a NOSPECS grade of at least 4, and duration under 3 months. The PBMCs had their origin in about 9.7 ml of fresh peripheral blood. The sequenced sample was blood. The TCR comes from a middle-aged woman with Graves' ophthalmopathy.

CDR3 DNA: TGTGCCAGCAGTCCGACGCCCAGGGTCAGCGAGCAGTACTTC. It translates to CASSPTPRVSEQYF. The chain joins TRBV6-1 to TRBJ2-7, with a tentative D call TRBD1 (5 bases). Germline loops: CDR1 MNHNS, CDR2 SASEGT. The V end lost 5 bases, the J end lost 6 bases, and 17 bases lay between the germline ends. There are 14 residues in the CDR3.